These T cell receptor beta chains were read from a single sample in a study of blood T cell repertoires in COVID-19. Generated by immunoSEQ multiplex PCR, the TCRdb table keeps only in-frame clones and is missing some. Of 150,000 to 200,000 clones listed, 82% are singletons. The source material was peripheral blood. All receptors come from a woman between 40 and 50 years old with COVID-19, enrolled during active disease. Each CDR3 is given with its conserved first and last residue. Fields, in order: clone size, J gene, D gene, V gene, CDR3 protein, CDR3 DNA. A D gene is named only where the DNA matches it firmly. Part of the rows lack a size; the others show once, few, many or a class for expanded clones.

>few|TRBJ2-7|.|TRBV4-2
CASSQGAGQKEEQYF
TGTGCCAGCAGCCAAGGGGCGGGTCAAAAGGAGGAGCAGTACTTC
>.|TRBJ2-5|.|TRBV18
CASSPQMVGSQETQYF
TGTGCCAGCTCACCACAAATGGTTGGCAGTCAAGAGACCCAGTACTTC
>.|TRBJ1-2|TRBD1|TRBV28
CASRMGQVLYGYTF
TGTGCCAGCAGGATGGGACAGGTCCTTTATGGCTACACCTTC
>few|TRBJ1-5|.|TRBV30
CAWSASRTNQPQHF
TGTGCCTGGAGTGCTTCGCGAACTAATCAGCCCCAGCATTTT
>.|TRBJ1-1|.|TRBV28
CASSPAPGLNTEAFF
TGTGCCAGCAGTCCCGCCCCGGGATTGAACACTGAAGCTTTCTTT
>.|TRBJ2-7|TRBD1|TRBV29-1
CSVTGVGYEQYF
TGCAGCGTCACAGGGGTAGGCTACGAGCAGTACTTC
>.|TRBJ2-5|.|TRBV29-1
CSVENRLETQYF
TGCAGCGTTGAAAACAGGCTCGAGACCCAGTACTTC
>.|TRBJ2-1|TRBD2|TRBV3-1/TRBV3-2
CASSPSVGLVSFEQFF
TGTGCCAGCAGCCCCTCGGTGGGACTAGTTTCTTTTGAGCAGTTCTTC
>.|TRBJ2-2|.|TRBV9
CASSATPGHGAGELFF
TGTGCCAGCAGCGCGACACCGGGACACGGCGCCGGGGAGCTGTTTTTT
>.|TRBJ1-6|.|TRBV6-5
CASSLGSSYNSPLHF
TGTGCCAGCAGCTTGGGGAGCTCCTATAATTCACCCCTCCACTTT
>.|TRBJ2-3|.|TRBV21-1
CASNTDRGLGGPSTDTQYF
TGTGCCAGCAACACTGACAGGGGGCTGGGGGGCCCTAGCACAGATACGCAGTATTTT
>few|TRBJ1-3|.|TRBV7-9
CASSLIQEGGNTIYF
TGTGCCAGCAGCTTAATACAAGAGGGTGGAAACACCATATATTTT
>once|TRBJ1-5|.|TRBV2
CASLLDISNQPQHF
TGTGCCAGCCTCCTCGACATAAGCAATCAGCCCCAGCATTTT
>once|TRBJ1-4|.|TRBV19
CASSTPDSEKLFF
TGTGCCAGTAGTACTCCGGACAGCGAAAAACTGTTTTTT
>.|TRBJ2-3|TRBD2|TRBV19
CASIPPKRLAGGTDTQYF
TGTGCCAGTATTCCCCCCAAACGACTAGCCGGAGGCACAGATACGCAGTATTTT
>.|TRBJ2-3|TRBD1|TRBV6-4
CASSRQGATDTQYF
TGTGCCAGCAGTCGACAGGGGGCCACAGATACGCAGTATTTT
>.|TRBJ1-2|.|TRBV4-2
CASSPGGGRNYGYTF
TGTGCCAGCAGCCCCGGTGGGGGGAGGAACTATGGCTACACCTTC
>few|TRBJ2-1|TRBD2|TRBV18
CASSPSRTSGSGNEQFF
TGTGCCAGCTCACCCTCCCGGACTAGCGGGAGTGGCAATGAGCAGTTCTTC
>.|TRBJ2-2|.|TRBV18
CASSPPQDTGELFF
TGTGCCAGCTCACCACCCCAGGACACCGGGGAGCTGTTTTTT
>.|TRBJ1-2|.|TRBV11-2
CASGLGAGVGYTF
TGTGCCAGCGGCTTAGGGGCAGGGGTTGGCTACACCTTC
>.|TRBJ1-2|TRBD1|TRBV3-1/TRBV3-2
CASSPDRGAGGYTF
TGTGCCAGCAGCCCGGACAGGGGGGCTGGTGGCTACACCTTC
>.|TRBJ2-1|TRBD2|TRBV4-1
CASSQGSGSGNEQFF
TGCGCCAGCAGCCAAGGTAGCGGGAGCGGTAATGAGCAGTTCTTC
>.|TRBJ2-3|.|TRBV21-1
CASTRGSDTQYF
TGTGCCAGTACCCGGGGGTCAGATACGCAGTATTTT
>.|TRBJ2-2|TRBD2|TRBV5-1
CASSLPAGAIPGELFF
TGCGCCAGCAGCCTACCAGCGGGAGCGATCCCCGGGGAGCTGTTTTTT
>.|TRBJ2-3|.|TRBV29-1
CSVAQSTDTQYF
TGCAGCGTTGCACAGAGCACAGATACGCAGTATTTT
>once|TRBJ2-2|TRBD2|TRBV27
CASSPSTSGSTGELFF
TGTGCCAGCAGTCCTTCGACTAGCGGGAGCACCGGGGAGCTGTTTTTT
>.|TRBJ1-2|TRBD1|TRBV25-1
CASSEPGQNTYGYTF
TGTGCCAGCAGTGAACCGGGACAGAATACCTATGGCTACACCTTC
>.|TRBJ1-2|.|TRBV2
CASSETGQSYGYTF
TGTGCCAGCAGTGAAACCGGACAGAGCTATGGCTACACCTTC
>.|TRBJ2-5|.|TRBV15
CATSREPGTQETQYF
TGTGCCACCAGCAGAGAGCCCGGGACTCAAGAGACCCAGTACTTC
>.|TRBJ2-1|.|TRBV24-1
CATSDPSCTYPLYCNEQFF
TGTGCCACCAGTGATCCTAGCTGTACTTATCCACTCTACTGCAATGAGCAGTTCTTC
>.|TRBJ2-3|.|TRBV7-8
CASSSTASGDTQYF
TGTGCCAGCAGCTCGACCGCCTCGGGGGATACGCAGTATTTT
>few|TRBJ1-1|.|TRBV30
CAWSVRRAGLTEAFF
TGTGCCTGGAGTGTACGTAGGGCAGGGCTAACTGAAGCTTTCTTT
>.|TRBJ2-5|.|TRBV25-1
CASTEGGRQETQYF
TGTGCCAGCACTGAGGGGGGGCGCCAGGAGACCCAGTACTTC
>.|TRBJ2-1|.|TRBV10-1
CASSPTQAGTYNEQFF
TGCGCCAGCAGCCCCACCCAAGCGGGGACATACAATGAGCAGTTCTTC
>few|TRBJ2-2|TRBD1|TRBV7-9
CASRTFTGDTGELFF
TGTGCCAGCAGAACCTTTACAGGGGACACCGGGGAGCTGTTTTTT
>.|TRBJ1-5|.|TRBV11-2
CASSPQVSNQPQHF
TGTGCCAGCAGTCCCCAGGTTAGCAATCAGCCCCAGCATTTT
>few|TRBJ2-1|.|TRBV2
CASTVPDEQFF
TGTGCCAGCACCGTCCCCGATGAGCAGTTCTTC
>.|TRBJ2-1|TRBD2|TRBV7-3
CASSFGGGLGNEQFF
TGTGCCAGCAGCTTTGGGGGAGGGCTCGGCAATGAGCAGTTCTTC
>once|TRBJ2-5|.|TRBV18
CASSPRRASGKETQYF
TGTGCCAGCTCACCCCGACGGGCCAGCGGAAAAGAGACCCAGTACTTC
>.|TRBJ1-6|.|TRBV19
CASTYSSYNSPLHF
TGTGCCAGTACTTACAGCTCCTATAATTCACCCCTCCACTTT
>.|TRBJ1-3|TRBD1|TRBV2
CASSEQGAVNTIYF
TGTGCCAGCAGTGAACAGGGGGCAGTTAACACCATATATTTT